These 10 T cell receptor beta chains share one sample of origin, sequenced in a study of T cells in Graves' hyperthyroidism and ophthalmopathy. RNA transcripts served as the template for amplifying TCR beta CDR3 regions. In the first-round RT-PCR of the TCR CDR3, the HTBI primer set was used. TCRdb independently ran MiXCR on the multiplex PCR reads; one entry per CDR3 protein. The sample lists about 420,000 distinct CDR3 sequences; less than 20% were seen once. The sequenced sample consisted of blood. All receptors come from a woman between 18 and 29 years old with Graves' hyperthyroidism.

In this sample, this clonotype turned up many times. V usage is TRBV6-1 and J usage is TRBJ2-1, with a possible D match to TRBD2 (6 bases). Germline V CDR1 and CDR2: MNHNS, SASEGT. The CDR3 has 14 amino acids. With 6 bases removed from V and 4 bases from J, the gap between germline ends came to 13 bases. The CDR3 sequence: CASRGLGRYNEQFF. In DNA, the CDR3 is TGTGCCAGCAGGGGCCTAGGGAGGTACAATGAGCAGTTCTTC.

The chain links TRBV5-1 to TRBJ2-2, with 8 nucleotides matching TRBD2. Looked up from germline, CDR1 is SGHRS and CDR2 is YFSETQ. The ends lost 4 bases at V and 5 bases at J; junction bases unmatched: 7. This CDR3 is built from 15 residues. CDR3 nucleotides: TGCGCCAGCAGCCCCGGGACTAGGGCTACCGGGGAGCTGTTTTTT. Translating it yields CASSPGTRATGELFF.

This clonotype was observed at least ten times. J is TRBJ1-2 and V is TRBV12-3 or TRBV12-4; 8 nucleotides line up with TRBD1. The junction had 7 bases not matched to a gene; V was cut back by 6 bases and J by 4 bases. The CDR3 is 14 amino acids. The CDR3 sequence: CASSDDTGGYGYTF. In DNA, the CDR3 is TGTGCCAGCAGCGACGACACAGGGGGCTATGGCTACACCTTC.

There are many counts of this clonotype. The CDR3 DNA reads as TGCAGTGCTAGAGCAAGGACTACCCCGGGGTCTGAGCAGTTCTTC. The encoded protein is CSARARTTPGSEQFF. This chain uses TRBV20-1 with TRBJ2-1; D may be TRBD2 (6 bases). Germline CDR1 and CDR2: DFQATT and SNEGSKA (reference sequence). Trimming took off 1 base at V and 9 bases at J, with 19 bases between the two ends. The length of the CDR3 is 15 residues.

This clonotype came up many times. This rearrangement joins TRBV6-1 to TRBJ2-4; TRBD1 is a possible D gene (6 bases). CDR3 length equals 14 residues. Germline CDR1 is MNHNS and CDR2 is SASEGT. The V and J ends lost 8 bases and 1 base respectively, with 12 bases between them. The CDR3 nucleotides are TGTGCCAGCGTGAAGAGGGGGGCCAAAAACATTCAGTACTTC. This gives the protein CASVKRGAKNIQYF.

This chain uses TRBV12-3 or TRBV12-4 with TRBJ1-2; D remains ambiguous. The CDR3 is 12 amino acids. Trimming removed 3 bases at V and 4 bases at J, with 6 bases between. The CDR3 spells CASSFVGYGYTF. The DNA of the CDR3 is TGTGCCAGCAGTTTCGTAGGCTATGGCTACACCTTC.

This clonotype was seen ten or more times. This chain joins TRBV7-2 and TRBJ1-1, with D perhaps matching TRBD1 (6 bases). Germline lookup yields CDR1 SGHTA and CDR2 FQGNSA. The V gene lost 6 bases and the J gene lost 4 bases, with 12 bases spanning the gap. This CDR3 is 13 amino acids long. The DNA for the CDR3 is TGTGCCAGCAGTGAACAGGGATCCACTGAAGCTTTCTTT. Translation: CASSEQGSTEAFF.

This clonotype has just a few counts. V is TRBV24-1 and J is TRBJ1-2; no definite D call. Germline loops: CDR1 KGHDR, CDR2 SFDVKD. V lost 3 bases to trimming and J lost 4 bases, with 17 bases between them. This CDR3 has 16 residues. CDR3 protein: CATSDPSTGSSYGYTF. As DNA, the CDR3 is TGTGCCACCAGTGATCCTAGCACGGGGTCCAGCTATGGCTACACCTTC.

This clonotype was picked up many times. The rearrangement uses TRBV11-2 and TRBJ2-7, with 7 bases identical to TRBD2. Germline loops: CDR1 SGHAT, CDR2 FQNNGV. V gave up 5 bases and J gave up 3 bases; unmatched junction bases: 13. The CDR3 is 16 residues long. The CDR3 bases are TGTGCCAGCAGCCCAACACGACTAGCACGGAACTACGAGCAGTACTTC. Residues: CASSPTRLARNYEQYF.

This clonotype was seen many times. V and J are TRBV6-2 or TRBV6-3 and TRBJ1-5, with D tentatively TRBD1 (6 bases). Germline assignment: CDR1 MNHEY and CDR2 SVGEGT. Trimming stripped 0 bases from V and 7 bases from J, with 16 bases between. CDR3 size: 16 residues. The CDR3 is CASSYSIPGGRQPQHF. The CDR3 coding sequence is TGTGCCAGCAGTTACTCGATACCGGGGGGCAGGCAGCCCCAGCATTTT.